A selection of T cell receptor beta chains follows, all from one sample in a study of early T cells in non-severe SARS-CoV-2 infection. MiXCR, run by TCRdb on the 5' RACE reads, gives a single entry per CDR3 protein. The sample carries around 50,000 distinct CDR3 sequences, 9.5% to 15% recorded once. Sequenced input: whole blood. The receptors shown here come from an adult who was a healthcare worker with PCR-confirmed SARS-CoV-2 infection or an uninfected control (not recorded which). Each CDR3 is given with its conserved first and last residue. A D gene is named only where the DNA matches it firmly. Not all rows give a size; the values are once, few, many and, for expanded clones, a class.

j_call v_call clone_size d_call cdr3_nt cdr3_aa
TRBJ2-2 TRBV6-4 many - TGTGCCAGCAGTGACAGGGACACCGGGGAGCTGTTTTTT CASSDRDTGELFF
TRBJ2-2 TRBV7-9 many - TGTGCCAGCAGCTTAGTAGGTCGAGTAACCGGGGAGCTGTTTTTT CASSLVGRVTGELFF
TRBJ2-1 TRBV30 - TRBD2 TGTGCCTGGACTAGCGGGCCCTACAATGAGCAGTTCTTC CAWTSGPYNEQFF
TRBJ1-2 TRBV28 - - TGTGCCAGCAGCATAGGGGCAGTGCGTAGCTATGGCTACACCTTC CASSIGAVRSYGYTF
TRBJ2-1 TRBV29-1 - TRBD2 TGCAGCGTTGTTCCTAGCGGGGGAAGCTCCTACAATGAGCAGTTCTTC CSVVPSGGSSYNEQFF
TRBJ2-7 TRBV5-5 few - TGTGCCAGCAGCTTAGGAGGGCCGAGGGGCTACGAGCAGTACTTC CASSLGGPRGYEQYF
TRBJ2-1 TRBV11-2 - - TGTGCCAGCAGCTTAGGTGGCAGCCACAATGAGCAGTTCTTC CASSLGGSHNEQFF
TRBJ1-2 TRBV7-9 few TRBD1 TGTGCCAGCAGCTTGGGACAGCTCTATGGCTACACCTTC CASSLGQLYGYTF
TRBJ1-1 TRBV5-1 many TRBD1 TGCGCCAGCAGCTACTTGACAGGGAGCACTGAAGCTTTCTTT CASSYLTGSTEAFF
TRBJ1-2 TRBV29-1 many TRBD1 TGCAGCGCTACACTTACAGGGGGCGCCGACGGCTACACCTTC CSATLTGGADGYTF
TRBJ2-2 TRBV12-3/TRBV12-4 - - TGTGCCAGCAATTGGGGAGTTGACGCCGGGGAGCTGTTTTTT CASNWGVDAGELFF
TRBJ2-2 TRBV6-2/TRBV6-3 once - TGTGCCAGCAGTTACAACTTCATCACCGGGGAGCTGTTTTTT CASSYNFITGELFF
TRBJ1-2 TRBV7-9 - TRBD1 TGTGCCAGCAGCTTGACAGGGATAGCTAACTATGGCTACACCTTC CASSLTGIANYGYTF
TRBJ2-2 TRBV27 few - TGTGCCAGCAGTTTCGCGGCAGGGGCCGGGGAGCTGTTTTTT CASSFAAGAGELFF
TRBJ2-5 TRBV5-1 few - TGCGCCAGCAGCTTGATTGGAATTGGGAGCCAAGAGACCCAGTACTTC CASSLIGIGSQETQYF
TRBJ1-1 TRBV6-1 few - TGTGCCAGCTCCCTTGCGGGCGCTGAAGCTTTCTTT CASSLAGAEAFF
TRBJ2-3 TRBV11-2 few - TGTGCCAGCAGCTTACCGGGAGTTCCAGATACGCAGTATTTT CASSLPGVPDTQYF
TRBJ1-1 TRBV29-1 many TRBD1 TGCAGCGGTGTGGGACAGGCTTACACTGAAGCTTTCTTT CSGVGQAYTEAFF
TRBJ1-1 TRBV29-1 - - TGCAGCGTTGAAGTACCACGGGGAGCTTTCTTT CSVEVPRGAFF
TRBJ2-1 TRBV10-2 few - TGCGCCAGCAGTCAGGCGGAGAGCTCCTACAATGAGCAGTTCTTC CASSQAESSYNEQFF
TRBJ1-5 TRBV30 many TRBD1 TGTGCCTGGAGTGAGGGACAGGGGAATCAGCCCCAGCATTTT CAWSEGQGNQPQHF
TRBJ2-3 TRBV28 once - TGTGCCATCAGTTTGCGCGTCCCAGATACGCAGTATTTT CAISLRVPDTQYF
TRBJ1-6 TRBV20-1 - TRBD1 TGCAGTGCTAGATGGACAGGGCGTAATTCACCCCTCCACTTT CSARWTGRNSPLHF
TRBJ1-6 TRBV28 few - TGTGCCAGCTGGGGCTCCTATAATTCACCCCTCCACTTT CASWGSYNSPLHF
TRBJ2-2 TRBV27 many - TGTGCCAGCAGCTACTTTTACTTGAAGATGGGGACTTTTTCGAACACCGGGGAGCTGTTTTTT CASSYFYLKMGTFSNTGELFF
TRBJ2-3 TRBV29-1 - TRBD2 TGCAGCGTGCGTGGACTAGCGGGAGATGGAGATACGCAGTATTTT CSVRGLAGDGDTQYF
TRBJ2-1 TRBV19 - - TGTGCCAGTAGTATCGGACAGTCCTACAATGAGCAGTTCTTC CASSIGQSYNEQFF
TRBJ1-1 TRBV20-1 many - TGCAGTGCTAGAGATTGGGGAGGCCTGAACACTGAAGCTTTCTTT CSARDWGGLNTEAFF
TRBJ2-5 TRBV29-1 many - TGCAGCGTTGCCGGAGAGACCCAGTACTTC CSVAGETQYF
TRBJ1-4 TRBV29-1 many - TGCAGCGTTAAAAGGGGTGATGAAAAACTGTTTTTT CSVKRGDEKLFF
TRBJ1-5 TRBV27 many - TGTGCCAGCAGTAACAGGGATGGCAATCAGCCCCAGCATTTT CASSNRDGNQPQHF
TRBJ2-5 TRBV5-1 few - TGCGCCAGCGCGTCGCCAGGCTCCTCTGAGACCCAGTACTTC CASASPGSSETQYF
TRBJ2-1 TRBV5-1 many TRBD2 TGCGCCAGCAGCTTGGGAACTAGCGGGAGGGCCAGGAACAATGAGCAGTTCTTC CASSLGTSGRARNNEQFF
TRBJ2-3 TRBV9 many - TGTGCCAGCACCAGGGACCCCACAGATACGCAGTATTTT CASTRDPTDTQYF
TRBJ2-2 TRBV28 - - TGTGCCAGCACTACAAGGAGGGGCGTGGGCACCGGGGAGCTGTTTTTT CASTTRRGVGTGELFF
TRBJ2-2 TRBV11-3 many TRBD1 TGTGCCAGCAGCGAGACAGGGGCCAGGGGGGAGCTGTTTTTT CASSETGARGELFF
TRBJ2-7 TRBV2 - TRBD2 TGTGCCAGCAGTCGAGAAGCGGGAGCGAACGAGCAGTACTTC CASSREAGANEQYF
TRBJ2-7 TRBV19 few TRBD1 TGTGCCAGTAGTATAGATGGGGACAGTCCGAACCACGAGCAGTACTTC CASSIDGDSPNHEQYF
TRBJ1-2 TRBV27 many - TGTGCCAGCAGTGCCACAGGAGGTCGAAGGGGGAATGGCTACACCTTC CASSATGGRRGNGYTF
TRBJ1-2 TRBV14 many - TGTGCCAGCAGCCAAGATGGGTATGGCTACACCTTC CASSQDGYGYTF
TRBJ2-5 TRBV24-1 - - TGTGCCACCAGTGACCCTACAGGAGTCCAAGAGACCCAGTACTTC CATSDPTGVQETQYF
TRBJ2-4 TRBV7-9 - - TGTGCCAGCAGCTTAGTAAGAGGGAGTAAGAGCATTCAGTACTTC CASSLVRGSKSIQYF
TRBJ2-3 TRBV21-1 many - TGTGCCAGCAGCAAAGAAACTAGCGGTCCCACAGATACGCAGTATTTT CASSKETSGPTDTQYF
TRBJ2-1 TRBV29-1 - - TGCAGCGTTGAAGGCCGGGATGAGCAGTTCTTC CSVEGRDEQFF
TRBJ1-1 TRBV28 few - TGTGCCAGCAGTCGGCGGACGGCCGTGAACACTGAAGCTTTCTTT CASSRRTAVNTEAFF
TRBJ2-3 TRBV30 few TRBD2 TGTGCCTTTCGACTAGCGGTGGGGGATACGCAGTATTTT CAFRLAVGDTQYF
TRBJ1-2 TRBV10-3 many TRBD1 TGTGCCATCAGTGAGTCTCGGACAGGGGCGGCCTATGGCTACACCTTC CAISESRTGAAYGYTF
TRBJ2-3 TRBV4-2 - TRBD2 TGTGCCAGCAGCCGTGGGGGGCTAGCGGGGGATTGGCGCCGCACAGATACGCAGTATTTT CASSRGGLAGDWRRTDTQYF
TRBJ2-1 TRBV7-8 many - TGTGCCAGCTGTACGGGACTCCCCTCCTACAATGAGCAGTTCTTC CASCTGLPSYNEQFF
TRBJ2-1 TRBV11-1 few TRBD2 TGTGCCAGCAGCCCAAAGGGAGGGGCCTACAATGAGCAGTTCTTC CASSPKGGAYNEQFF
TRBJ2-5 TRBV2 - TRBD1 TGTGCCAGCAGCTCTGACAGGGGGCTGGAGACCCAGTACTTC CASSSDRGLETQYF
TRBJ1-5 TRBV2 many - TGTGCCAGCAGCCTTGACCGAGATCAGCCCCAGCATTTT CASSLDRDQPQHF
TRBJ1-4 TRBV27 many - TGTGCCAGCAGTGTCAGGGTCTCTGAAAAACTGTTTTTT CASSVRVSEKLFF
TRBJ1-5 TRBV12-3/TRBV12-4 medium-sized - TGTGCCAGCAAATCCGGGGACCCCGGCAATCAGCCCCAGCATTTT CASKSGDPGNQPQHF